This TCR beta chain comes out of a study of spatial heterogeneity in lung cancer (dated by TCRdb to the late 2010s). In terms of the full investigation: Beta-chain transcripts were consistently detected in greater numbers than alpha-chain transcripts, which likely reflects a higher abundance of beta-chain transcripts. In the raw uncorrected reads, each unique combination of TCR and UMI appeared more than ten times on average. TCR alpha and beta repertoires were quantitatively compared across multiple tumor regions, matched nontumor lung and blood in non-small cell lung cancer. Nonsynonymous mutation counts, determined by whole-exome sequencing of tumor tissue, were related to features of the TCR repertoire. At surgery, 200 to 250 tumor regions, 64 matched nontumor lung samples and 45 to 60 PBMC samples were TCR-sequenced for both alpha and beta chains.

Inclusive of the bounding cysteine and phenylalanine, the CDR3 is 12 residues long. CDR3 DNA is the only sequence kept; it has 36 bases, read in frame from the first base. Compared with germline, V lacks 2 bases and J lacks 6 bases; bases without a gene match: 3. CDR1 DFQATT and CDR2 SNEGSKA are derived from the germline V gene (reference sequence). To note about this clonotype: Its antigen remains unidentified. Qualities for individual bases were not recorded, and no much larger clone is one base off.

The sample's time point label, in plain terms: sample taken at primary tumor resection. Whole RNA extracted from tumor and nontumor lung tissue, or from cryopreserved PBMC samples, was used for TCR sequencing without cell sorting. Donors were approximately 72 patients with early-stage, untreated non-small cell lung cancer from the lung TRACERx cohort. A patient was chosen for TCR sequencing only when enough RNA was available from at least two tumor regions. Receptor libraries were prepared by 5' RACE. Instrument on record: NextSeq 500. In the TCR library protocol, a unique molecular identifier was attached to each TCR cDNA molecule so that PCR and sequencing errors could be corrected. The authors' analysis ran thus. TCR identification, UMI-based error correction and CDR3 extraction were performed with Decombinator tools. Expanded TCRs were defined as those above a frequency of 2 per 1,000, corresponding to the top 1% of the tumor frequency distribution. Each repertoire was subsampled 100 times to 5,000 TCRs, after which Renyi diversity was computed with the R vegan package. CDR3 similarity networks were built from amino acid triplet string-kernel similarity, connecting CDR3s with pairwise similarity above 0.82. In TCRdb, the public reads were trimmed at Q25 with fastp and aligned with MiXCR, with productive beta chains retained. For every CDR3 protein sequence, its rows merge into one entry that carries the most common genes and DNA. The V and J calls were determined by TCRdb, not by the authors. The sample table holds some 83,000 distinct CDR3 sequences, of which roughly a fifth were seen once. The top ten hold roughly 6% of the sample.

The investigation overall reported the following: Confirming at a functional level the hypothesis that regional TCRs recognize regional mutations was considered to require additional single-cell paired TCR alpha and beta sequencing. Ubiquitous expanded tumor TCRs showed up in blood more often at tumor resection than at routine follow-up.

The TCR originated in a male donor with early-stage non-small cell lung cancer. The V gene is TRBV20-1 and the J gene is TRBJ1-2; a stretch of 7 junction bases matches TRBD1. Sequencing was performed on PBMCs, taken at surgery. The CDR3 corresponds to CSARPGTDGYTF. The nucleotide sequence reads as follows: TGCAGTGCTAGACCAGGGACAGATGGCTACACCTTC.